These 2 T cell receptor beta chains came from one sample sequenced in a study of beta chain features in type 1 diabetes. cDNA synthesis used the whole RNA isolate, giving expressed TCRB sequences. The protocol was immunoSEQ multiplex PCR, while the TCRdb copy is restricted to in-frame clones and leaves out a portion. The sample yields 810,000 or so clones, roughly 15% seen once. Sequenced sample: naive CD4+ T cells from blood. Source of these receptors: a woman between 18 and 30 years old in good health.

This clone came up a few times. The chain joins TRBV28 to TRBJ2-7; the D gene is possibly TRBD2 (6 bases). CDR1 MDHEN and CDR2 SYDVKM come from the germline V gene. With 11 bases removed from V and 2 bases from J, the gap between germline ends came to 10 bases. The CDR3 extends over 11 amino acids. Here the CDR3 reads CAGGTAYEQYF. In nucleotides, the CDR3 is TGTGCCGGGGGGACCGCCTACGAGCAGTACTTC.

In its sample, this clone was seen a few times. V and J are TRBV7-2 and TRBJ2-7; 8 nucleotides match TRBD2. J was trimmed by 0 bases and V by 5 bases; bases with no gene match: 15. The CDR3 consists of 18 residues. Germline CDR1 reads SGHTA; CDR2 reads FQGNSA. CDR3 amino acids: CASSPPAQRERSSYEQYF. For the CDR3, the DNA is TGTGCCAGCAGCCCTCCCGCCCAGCGGGAGCGGAGCTCCTACGAGCAGTACTTC.